This T cell receptor beta chain was identified during a study of shared clonotypes between healthy human individuals. Donors had no recently reported acute infections or vaccinations and were HIV-negative. The trim removed 4 bases at V and 6 bases at J, leaving 13 bases unmatched. The CDR3 covers 17 residues. CDR1 is SGDLS, CDR2 YYNGEE, per germline. Methods used by the authors: For the immunoSEQ data, sequences were junction-only without quality scores, so filtering differed. The method was immunoSEQ multiplex PCR; TCRdb's version includes in-frame clones alone and lacks a portion of them. The D gene and trimming were derived from the DNA, and the V and J assignments and clone size from that table. This sample has roughly 220,000 clones, with 60% to 70% found just once.

The chain is built from TRBV9 and TRBJ2-1; 10 nucleotides line up with TRBD2. This receptor was identified in a man under 40 in good health. Sequenced sample: memory CD4+ T cells sorted from blood. Subset meaning: CD45RA-negative fraction. The CDR3 loop reads CASSPPRSSGSFNEQFF. CDR3 sequence (DNA): TGTGCCAGCAGCCCCCCCCGGTCTAGCGGGAGTTTCAATGAGCAGTTCTTC.